The present T cell receptor (beta chain) was sequenced within a study of CD8+CD57+ T cells in acquired aplastic anemia. According to the study, genomic DNA was the template for TCR beta VDJ and CDR3 profiling. One entry per CDR3 protein results from TCRdb running MiXCR on the reads. The sample lists over 250,000 distinct CDR3 sequences; 56% were seen once. V lost 11 bases and J lost 5; bases outside the gene matches: 23. The CDR3 sequence is 17 residues long. The germline gives CDR1 LGHNT, CDR2 FRNRAP. Previously, flow cytometry had revealed CD8+CD57+ cell expansion in the patients chosen for sequencing.

This clonotype originated in a human donor with aplastic anemia. Sequenced sample: sorted CD4+, CD8+, or CD8+CD57+ T cells (not recorded which) from PBMCs. J is TRBJ2-5 and V is TRBV12-5; TRBD2 agrees at 7 bases. Here the CDR3 reads CAGTSSGLGGGGETQYF. Here the CDR3 DNA reads TGTGCTGGGACTTCTAGCGGCCTCGGCGGGGGAGGGGAGACCCAGTACTTC.